The rows below give T cell receptor beta chains drawn from one sample of a study of spatial heterogeneity in lung cancer. TCRdb reprocessed the 5' RACE reads with MiXCR, giving one entry per CDR3 protein. Counted here are about 19,000 distinct CDR3 sequences, roughly 10% occurring once; the ten biggest clones make up roughly a third. Sequenced here: PBMCs, sampled at follow-up. These receptors all come from a female donor with early-stage non-small cell lung cancer. CDR3s include the opening cysteine and the closing phenylalanine or tryptophan. A D gene is named only where the DNA matches it firmly. Clone size is not always given. Where it is, it says once, few, many or a class for expanded clones.

J gene: TRBJ2-1; V gene: TRBV7-2; CDR3 length: 11; D gene: NA; clone size: NA; CDR3 DNA: TGTGCCAGCAGCCCCTTGGGTGAGCAGTTCTTC; CDR3 protein: CASSPLGEQFF
J gene: TRBJ2-4; V gene: TRBV13; CDR3 length: 16; D gene: NA; clone size: NA; CDR3 DNA: TGTGCCAGCAGCTTAGAGAGGGGAGGAGACAAAAACATTCAGTACTTC; CDR3 protein: CASSLERGGDKNIQYF
J gene: TRBJ1-4; V gene: TRBV28; CDR3 length: 13; D gene: TRBD1; clone size: many; CDR3 DNA: TGTGCCAGCGGAAGTCAGGGGGACGAAAAACTGTTTTTT; CDR3 protein: CASGSQGDEKLFF
J gene: TRBJ2-1; V gene: TRBV5-1; CDR3 length: 15; D gene: NA; clone size: many; CDR3 DNA: TGCGCCAGCAGCGCGACATCTTCCCGGGACAATGAGCAGTTCTTC; CDR3 protein: CASSATSSRDNEQFF
J gene: TRBJ1-1; V gene: TRBV5-1; CDR3 length: 14; D gene: NA; clone size: many; CDR3 DNA: TGCGCCAGCAGCATACAGGGAGGGAACACTGAAGCTTTCTTT; CDR3 protein: CASSIQGGNTEAFF
J gene: TRBJ1-5; V gene: TRBV2; CDR3 length: 14; D gene: TRBD1; clone size: many; CDR3 DNA: TGTGCCAGCAGGCCGGGACAGGGGCATCAGCCCCAGCATTTT; CDR3 protein: CASRPGQGHQPQHF
J gene: TRBJ2-3; V gene: TRBV11-3; CDR3 length: 13; D gene: NA; clone size: many; CDR3 DNA: TGTGCCAGCAGCTTAGCGGGAGAAGATACGCAGTATTTT; CDR3 protein: CASSLAGEDTQYF
J gene: TRBJ1-2; V gene: TRBV7-2; CDR3 length: 12; D gene: TRBD1; clone size: NA; CDR3 DNA: TGTGCCAGCAGGGACAGGGTCGATGGCTACACCTTC; CDR3 protein: CASRDRVDGYTF
J gene: TRBJ1-5; V gene: TRBV20-1; CDR3 length: 12; D gene: NA; clone size: many; CDR3 DNA: TGCAGTGCTAGAGATCGGGCTCAGCCCCAGCATTTT; CDR3 protein: CSARDRAQPQHF
J gene: TRBJ2-7; V gene: TRBV6-5; CDR3 length: 16; D gene: TRBD2; clone size: many; CDR3 DNA: TGTGCCAGCAGTCTTCCGGGGCCCGGGGGGGCCTACGAGCAGTACTTC; CDR3 protein: CASSLPGPGGAYEQYF
J gene: TRBJ2-4; V gene: TRBV14; CDR3 length: 15; D gene: NA; clone size: many; CDR3 DNA: TGTGCCAGCAGCCCATCGGTGCGGGGAGGAAACATTCAGTACTTC; CDR3 protein: CASSPSVRGGNIQYF
J gene: TRBJ2-3; V gene: TRBV6-1; CDR3 length: 18; D gene: TRBD2; clone size: many; CDR3 DNA: TGTGCCAGCAGTGAACCCACCGGGCTAGCGGGAGTGACAGATACGCAGTATTTT; CDR3 protein: CASSEPTGLAGVTDTQYF
J gene: TRBJ2-7; V gene: TRBV6-6; CDR3 length: 15; D gene: NA; clone size: few; CDR3 DNA: TGTGCCAGCAGTCGCTCCCGTGGGGGTACCTACGAGCAGTACTTC; CDR3 protein: CASSRSRGGTYEQYF
J gene: TRBJ2-7; V gene: TRBV5-6; CDR3 length: 15; D gene: TRBD1; clone size: few; CDR3 DNA: TGTGCCAGCAGCTCCCAGACAGGGATCTCCTACGAGCAGTACTTC; CDR3 protein: CASSSQTGISYEQYF
J gene: TRBJ2-7; V gene: TRBV15; CDR3 length: 14; D gene: NA; clone size: many; CDR3 DNA: TGTGCCACCAGCAGAGAGGGGGGTTCCTACGAGCAGTACTTC; CDR3 protein: CATSREGGSYEQYF
J gene: TRBJ2-3; V gene: TRBV2; CDR3 length: 15; D gene: TRBD2; clone size: NA; CDR3 DNA: TGTGCCACCTTACTAGCGGTTACTAGCACAGATACGCAGTATTTT; CDR3 protein: CATLLAVTSTDTQYF
J gene: TRBJ2-7; V gene: TRBV29-1; CDR3 length: 16; D gene: TRBD1; clone size: few; CDR3 DNA: TGCAGCGTAAAAACGAATAGGGGGACAGGCTCCCACGAGCAGTACTTC; CDR3 protein: CSVKTNRGTGSHEQYF
J gene: TRBJ2-7; V gene: TRBV6-2/TRBV6-3; CDR3 length: 15; D gene: NA; clone size: few; CDR3 DNA: TGTGCCAGCAGGAACGGGGGCGGGGGAACCTACGAGCAGTACTTC; CDR3 protein: CASRNGGGGTYEQYF
J gene: TRBJ2-7; V gene: TRBV7-2; CDR3 length: 12; D gene: NA; clone size: many; CDR3 DNA: TGTGCCAGCAGCTGGGGGAATTACGAGCAGTACTTC; CDR3 protein: CASSWGNYEQYF
J gene: TRBJ2-1; V gene: TRBV20-1; CDR3 length: 13; D gene: NA; clone size: NA; CDR3 DNA: TGCAGTGGGGGGAGAACATCCTACAATGATCAGTTCTTC; CDR3 protein: CSGGRTSYNDQFF
J gene: TRBJ1-1; V gene: TRBV7-2; CDR3 length: 17; D gene: NA; clone size: many; CDR3 DNA: TGTGCCAGCAGCTTAGTGGGACATACCACGGCGGGCACTGAAGCTTTCTTT; CDR3 protein: CASSLVGHTTAGTEAFF
J gene: TRBJ1-2; V gene: TRBV20-1; CDR3 length: 12; D gene: NA; clone size: many; CDR3 DNA: TGCAGTGCTAGTACAGGGAACTATGGCTACACCTTC; CDR3 protein: CSASTGNYGYTF
J gene: TRBJ2-3; V gene: TRBV29-1; CDR3 length: 11; D gene: NA; clone size: few; CDR3 DNA: TGCAGCGTTGAAGCAGGAGATACGCAGTATTTT; CDR3 protein: CSVEAGDTQYF
J gene: TRBJ2-4; V gene: TRBV30; CDR3 length: 15; D gene: NA; clone size: many; CDR3 DNA: TGTGCCTGGAGTGTATGGAGGACTCGGGGAAACATTCAGTACTTC; CDR3 protein: CAWSVWRTRGNIQYF
J gene: TRBJ1-4; V gene: TRBV7-2; CDR3 length: 13; D gene: NA; clone size: many; CDR3 DNA: TGTGCCAGCAGCTTATTTTTCACCAGACCACTGTTTTTT; CDR3 protein: CASSLFFTRPLFF
J gene: TRBJ1-5; V gene: TRBV4-2; CDR3 length: 17; D gene: NA; clone size: once; CDR3 DNA: TGTGCCAGCAGCCAAGATCAGGCAGGGGCCTGGAATCAGCCCCAGCATTTT; CDR3 protein: CASSQDQAGAWNQPQHF
J gene: TRBJ2-3; V gene: TRBV5-1; CDR3 length: 16; D gene: TRBD2; clone size: few; CDR3 DNA: TGCGCCAGCAGCTTGCCGGGACTAGCGGGAAAAGATACGCAGTATTTT; CDR3 protein: CASSLPGLAGKDTQYF
J gene: TRBJ1-3; V gene: TRBV7-2; CDR3 length: 15; D gene: TRBD1; clone size: many; CDR3 DNA: TGTGCCAGCAGCTCCTGGGACAGGGGAAGCAACACCATATATTTT; CDR3 protein: CASSSWDRGSNTIYF
J gene: TRBJ1-6; V gene: TRBV7-9; CDR3 length: 14; D gene: NA; clone size: many; CDR3 DNA: TGTGCCAGCTCCGACGTGGGATATAATTCACCCCTCCACTTT; CDR3 protein: CASSDVGYNSPLHF
J gene: TRBJ1-3; V gene: TRBV12-3/TRBV12-4; CDR3 length: 14; D gene: TRBD1; clone size: many; CDR3 DNA: TGTGCCAGCAGTGATACAGGGGGAGGAAACACCATATATTTT; CDR3 protein: CASSDTGGGNTIYF
J gene: TRBJ1-3; V gene: TRBV6-2/TRBV6-3; CDR3 length: 15; D gene: NA; clone size: many; CDR3 DNA: TGTGCCAGCAGTACTCTTACAGGGAGTGGAAACACCATATATTTT; CDR3 protein: CASSTLTGSGNTIYF
J gene: TRBJ2-4; V gene: TRBV5-1; CDR3 length: 13; D gene: TRBD2; clone size: few; CDR3 DNA: TGCGCCAGCAGCTTGCGGGAGGAAAGTATTCAGTACTTC; CDR3 protein: CASSLREESIQYF
J gene: TRBJ1-6; V gene: TRBV20-1; CDR3 length: 14; D gene: TRBD1; clone size: NA; CDR3 DNA: TGCAGTGCTCCCGAGGACAGGGCTAATTCACCCCTCCACTTT; CDR3 protein: CSAPEDRANSPLHF
J gene: TRBJ2-2; V gene: TRBV7-2; CDR3 length: 16; D gene: TRBD2; clone size: many; CDR3 DNA: TGTGCCAGCAGCTTATCCGGGGGGGCCATCACCGGGGAGCTGTTTTTT; CDR3 protein: CASSLSGGAITGELFF
J gene: TRBJ1-1; V gene: TRBV18; CDR3 length: 14; D gene: NA; clone size: many; CDR3 DNA: TGTGCCAGCTCCCAGGGAGGGGATCGAGCGGCGGCTTTCTTT; CDR3 protein: CASSQGGDRAAAFF
J gene: TRBJ1-6; V gene: TRBV23-1; CDR3 length: 15; D gene: TRBD1; clone size: many; CDR3 DNA: TGCGCCAGCAGGGCCACAGGGGACGAGAATTCACCCCTCCACTTT; CDR3 protein: CASRATGDENSPLHF
J gene: TRBJ2-1; V gene: TRBV10-3; CDR3 length: 13; D gene: NA; clone size: many; CDR3 DNA: TGTGCCATAGGAGGGGGCGCGATGTATGAGCAGTTCTTC; CDR3 protein: CAIGGGAMYEQFF
J gene: TRBJ2-3; V gene: TRBV27; CDR3 length: 15; D gene: NA; clone size: NA; CDR3 DNA: TGTGCCAGCAGTTGGATGGGGAGGATCGCAGATACGCAGTATTTT; CDR3 protein: CASSWMGRIADTQYF
J gene: TRBJ2-5; V gene: TRBV9; CDR3 length: 18; D gene: NA; clone size: many; CDR3 DNA: TGTGCCAGCAGCGTGGCCGGGGCATCGGAACTATTGGGAGAGACCCAGTACTTC; CDR3 protein: CASSVAGASELLGETQYF
J gene: TRBJ2-4; V gene: TRBV4-3; CDR3 length: 16; D gene: TRBD2; clone size: many; CDR3 DNA: TGCGCCAGCAGCCGCGGCGACGGGGGGGCCAAAAACATTCAGTACTTC; CDR3 protein: CASSRGDGGAKNIQYF
J gene: TRBJ1-2; V gene: TRBV7-2; CDR3 length: 14; D gene: TRBD1; clone size: many; CDR3 DNA: TGTGCCAGCAGCTTAGGACAGGGAGGCTATGGCTACACCTTC; CDR3 protein: CASSLGQGGYGYTF
J gene: TRBJ2-7; V gene: TRBV10-3; CDR3 length: 14; D gene: TRBD1; clone size: few; CDR3 DNA: TGTGCCATCGGGCAAGGGGGCTATCCCCACGAGCAGTACTTC; CDR3 protein: CAIGQGGYPHEQYF
J gene: TRBJ2-2; V gene: TRBV12-3/TRBV12-4; CDR3 length: 13; D gene: NA; clone size: many; CDR3 DNA: TGTGCCAGCAGTTTCCAGGGACACGGGGAGCTGTTTTTT; CDR3 protein: CASSFQGHGELFF
J gene: TRBJ1-1; V gene: TRBV7-8; CDR3 length: 16; D gene: TRBD1; clone size: many; CDR3 DNA: TGTGCCAGCAGCCCTCGGACAGGGAGGGGGAACACTGAAGCTTTCTTT; CDR3 protein: CASSPRTGRGNTEAFF
J gene: TRBJ1-5; V gene: TRBV20-1; CDR3 length: 12; D gene: TRBD1; clone size: many; CDR3 DNA: TGCAGTGCCAGGGGGTCGGATCAGCCCCAGCATTTT; CDR3 protein: CSARGSDQPQHF
J gene: TRBJ2-1; V gene: TRBV6-5; CDR3 length: 14; D gene: TRBD1; clone size: NA; CDR3 DNA: TGTGCCAGCAGCCGGACAGGGGGGTACAATGAGCAGTTCTTC; CDR3 protein: CASSRTGGYNEQFF
J gene: TRBJ2-1; V gene: TRBV12-3/TRBV12-4; CDR3 length: 16; D gene: TRBD2; clone size: many; CDR3 DNA: TGTGCCAGCAGTTTCGGGCGGGAGGGCCTAAAGAATGAGCAGTTCTTC; CDR3 protein: CASSFGREGLKNEQFF
J gene: TRBJ1-5; V gene: TRBV4-3; CDR3 length: 13; D gene: NA; clone size: many; CDR3 DNA: TGCGCCAGCAGCCAAGCCCTGTATCAGCCCCAGCATTTT; CDR3 protein: CASSQALYQPQHF
J gene: TRBJ2-3; V gene: TRBV10-3; CDR3 length: 14; D gene: TRBD2; clone size: many; CDR3 DNA: TGTGCCATCAACGCGGGGGGTAGCACAGATACGCAGTATTTT; CDR3 protein: CAINAGGSTDTQYF
J gene: TRBJ1-2; V gene: TRBV18; CDR3 length: 12; D gene: NA; clone size: many; CDR3 DNA: TGTGCCAGCTCACTTCAGGGTAATGGCTACACCTTC; CDR3 protein: CASSLQGNGYTF
J gene: TRBJ2-3; V gene: TRBV7-9; CDR3 length: 12; D gene: NA; clone size: many; CDR3 DNA: TGTGCCAGCAGCTCAGGAGGAGATACGCAGTATTTT; CDR3 protein: CASSSGGDTQYF
J gene: TRBJ2-2; V gene: TRBV7-9; CDR3 length: 15; D gene: NA; clone size: few; CDR3 DNA: TGTGCCAGCAGGAGAGCAGCGACGAACACCGGGGAGCTGTTTTTT; CDR3 protein: CASRRAATNTGELFF
J gene: TRBJ1-4; V gene: TRBV2; CDR3 length: 14; D gene: NA; clone size: few; CDR3 DNA: TGTGCCAGCAGTGATGGGTCTAGGAATGAAAAACTGTTTTTT; CDR3 protein: CASSDGSRNEKLFF